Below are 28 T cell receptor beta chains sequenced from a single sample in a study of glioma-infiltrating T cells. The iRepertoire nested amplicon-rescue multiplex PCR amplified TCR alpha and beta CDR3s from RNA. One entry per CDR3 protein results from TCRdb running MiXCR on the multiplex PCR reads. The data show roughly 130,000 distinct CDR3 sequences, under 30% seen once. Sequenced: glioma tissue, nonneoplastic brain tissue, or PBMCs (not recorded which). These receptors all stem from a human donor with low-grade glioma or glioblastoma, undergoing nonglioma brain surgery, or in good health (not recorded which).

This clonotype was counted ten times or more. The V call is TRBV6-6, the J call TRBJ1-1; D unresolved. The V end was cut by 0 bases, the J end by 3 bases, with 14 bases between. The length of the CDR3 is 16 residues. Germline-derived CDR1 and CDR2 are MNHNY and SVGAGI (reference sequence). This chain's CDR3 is CASSYSILEGYTEAFF. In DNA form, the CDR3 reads TGTGCCAGCAGTTACTCGATCTTGGAGGGATACACTGAAGCTTTCTTT.

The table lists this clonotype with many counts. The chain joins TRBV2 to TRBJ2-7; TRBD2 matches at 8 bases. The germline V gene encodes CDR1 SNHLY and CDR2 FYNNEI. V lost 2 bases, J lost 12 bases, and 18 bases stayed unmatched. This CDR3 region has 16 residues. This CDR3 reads CASSELGLVNPEAPYV. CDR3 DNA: TGTGCCAGCAGTGAATTGGGACTAGTTAACCCCGAAGCCCCGTACGTC.

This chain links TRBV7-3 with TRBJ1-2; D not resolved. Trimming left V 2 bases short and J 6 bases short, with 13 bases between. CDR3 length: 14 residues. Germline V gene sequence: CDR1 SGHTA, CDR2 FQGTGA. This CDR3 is CASSLSPAVDGYTF. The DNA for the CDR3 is TGTGCCAGCAGCTTATCCCCAGCGGTGGATGGCTACACCTTC.

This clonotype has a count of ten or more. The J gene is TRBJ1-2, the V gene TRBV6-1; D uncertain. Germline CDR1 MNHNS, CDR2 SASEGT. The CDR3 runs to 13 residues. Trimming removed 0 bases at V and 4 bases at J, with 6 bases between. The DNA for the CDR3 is TGTGCCAGCAGTGAAGCGCTCCGCTATGGCTACACCTTC. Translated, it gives CASSEALRYGYTF.

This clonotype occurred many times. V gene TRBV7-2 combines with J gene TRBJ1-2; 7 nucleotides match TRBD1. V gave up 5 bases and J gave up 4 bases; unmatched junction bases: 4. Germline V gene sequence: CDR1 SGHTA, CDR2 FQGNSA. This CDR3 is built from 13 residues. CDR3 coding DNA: TGTGCCAGCAGCAAGGGACAGTTCTATGGCTACACCTTC. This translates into CASSKGQFYGYTF.

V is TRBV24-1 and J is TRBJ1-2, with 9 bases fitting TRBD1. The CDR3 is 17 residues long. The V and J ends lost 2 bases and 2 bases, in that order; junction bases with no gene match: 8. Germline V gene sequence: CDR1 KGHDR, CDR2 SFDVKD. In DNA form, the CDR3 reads TGTGCCACCAGTGATTCCCGGGACAGGGCCCAAAACTATGGCTACACCTTC. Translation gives CATSDSRDRAQNYGYTF.

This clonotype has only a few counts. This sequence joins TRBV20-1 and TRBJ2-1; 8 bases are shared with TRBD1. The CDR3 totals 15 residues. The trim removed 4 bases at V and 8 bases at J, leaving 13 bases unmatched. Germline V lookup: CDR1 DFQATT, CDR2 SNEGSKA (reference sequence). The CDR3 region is CSATNRQGSRDEQFF. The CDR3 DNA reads TGCAGTGCTACCAACCGACAGGGGTCCAGGGATGAGCAGTTCTTC.

CDR3 loop: CASSQADRYGYTF. CDR3 sequence (DNA): TGTGCCAGCAGCCAAGCAGACCGCTATGGCTACACCTTC. The chain combines TRBV6-5 with TRBJ1-2, with no clear D. The CDR3 consists of 13 residues. V dropped 6 bases and J dropped 4 bases, with 12 bases sitting between them. Germline loops: CDR1 MNHEY, CDR2 SVGAGI.

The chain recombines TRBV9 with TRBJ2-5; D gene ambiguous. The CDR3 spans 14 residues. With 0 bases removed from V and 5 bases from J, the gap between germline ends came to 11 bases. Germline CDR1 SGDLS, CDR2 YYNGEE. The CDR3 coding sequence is TGTGCCAGCAGCGTAGGTTATATAACGGAGACCCAGTACTTC. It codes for CASSVGYITETQYF. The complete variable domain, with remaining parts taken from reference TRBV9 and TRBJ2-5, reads DSGVTQTPKHLITATGQRVTLRCSPRSGDLSVYWYQQSLDQGLQFLIQYYNGEERAKGNILERFSAQQFPDLHSELNLSSLELGDSALYFCASSVGYITETQYFGPGTRLLVL.

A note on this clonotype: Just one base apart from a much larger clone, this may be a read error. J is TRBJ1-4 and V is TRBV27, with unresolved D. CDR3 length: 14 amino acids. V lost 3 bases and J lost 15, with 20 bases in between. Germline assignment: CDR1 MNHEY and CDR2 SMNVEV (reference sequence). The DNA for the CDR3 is TGTGCCAGCAGTTTCGGACCCCCCGAGGAGCGAGTGTTTTTT. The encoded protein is CASSFGPPEERVFF.

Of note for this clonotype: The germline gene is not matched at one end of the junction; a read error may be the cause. The CDR3 protein is CVSTEGSYDQPQHF. The CDR3 region has the DNA TGTGTCAGCACCGAAGGGAGTTACGATCAGCCCCAGCATTTT. The chain joins TRBV6-1 to TRBJ1-5; D is ambiguous. From germline, CDR1 is MNHNS and CDR2 SASEGT. The length of the CDR3 is 14 residues.

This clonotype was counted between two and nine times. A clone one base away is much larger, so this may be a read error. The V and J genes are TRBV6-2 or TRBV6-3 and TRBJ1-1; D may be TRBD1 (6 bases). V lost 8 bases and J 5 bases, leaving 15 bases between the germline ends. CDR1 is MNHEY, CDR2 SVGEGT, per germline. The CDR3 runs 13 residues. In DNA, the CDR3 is TGTGCCAGCGGTAGGCGGGGGCTAACTGAAGCTTTCTTT. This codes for CASGRRGLTEAFF.

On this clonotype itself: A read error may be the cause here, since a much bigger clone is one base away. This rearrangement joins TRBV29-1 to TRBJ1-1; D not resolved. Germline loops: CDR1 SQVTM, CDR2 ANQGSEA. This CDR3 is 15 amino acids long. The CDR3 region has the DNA TGCAGCGTGTTGGACCCAAGGGCGAAGAACACTGAAGCTTCCTTT. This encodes CSVLDPRAKNTEASF.

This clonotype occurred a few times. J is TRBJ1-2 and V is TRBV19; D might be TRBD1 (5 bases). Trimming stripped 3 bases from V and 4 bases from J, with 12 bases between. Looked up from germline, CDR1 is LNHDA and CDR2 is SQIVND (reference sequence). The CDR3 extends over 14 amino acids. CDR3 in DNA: TGTGCCAGTAGTATCACGTCGACAGTCTATGGCTACACCTTC. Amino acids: CASSITSTVYGYTF. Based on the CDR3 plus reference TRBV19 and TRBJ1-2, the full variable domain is DGGITQSPKYLFRKEGQNVTLSCEQNLNHDAMYWYRQDPGQGLRLIYYSQIVNDFQKGDIAEGYSVSREKKESFPLTVTSAQKNPTAFYLCASSITSTVYGYTFGSGTRLTVV.

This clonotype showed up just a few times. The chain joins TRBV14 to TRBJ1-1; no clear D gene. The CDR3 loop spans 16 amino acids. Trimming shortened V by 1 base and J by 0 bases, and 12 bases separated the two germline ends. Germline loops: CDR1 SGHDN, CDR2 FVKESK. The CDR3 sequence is CASSQGQVILNTEAFF. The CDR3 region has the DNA TGTGCCAGCAGCCAAGGCCAGGTTATATTGAACACTGAAGCTTTCTTT. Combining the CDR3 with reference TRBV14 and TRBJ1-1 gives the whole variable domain EAGVTQFPSHSVIEKGQTVTLRCDPISGHDNLYWYRRVMGKEIKFLLHFVKESKQDESGMPNNRFLAERTGGTYSTLKVQPAELEDSGVYFCASSQGQVILNTEAFFGQGTRLTVV.

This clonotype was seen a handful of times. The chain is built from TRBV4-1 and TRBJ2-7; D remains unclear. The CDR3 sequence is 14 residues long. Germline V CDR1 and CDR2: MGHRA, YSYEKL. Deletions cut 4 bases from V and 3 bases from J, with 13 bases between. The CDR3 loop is CASSPAVDVYEQYV. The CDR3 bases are TGCGCCAGCAGCCCCGCGGTCGATGTCTACGAGCAGTACGTC.

Here the CDR3 DNA reads TGTGCCAGCAGCACCTACCCCATGACAGGGGGCCTCAATGAGCAGTTCTTC. It translates to CASSTYPMTGGLNEQFF. The V gene is TRBV7-3, the J gene TRBJ2-1, with 10 bases fitting TRBD1. Germline CDR1 SGHTA, CDR2 FQGTGA. This CDR3 region has 17 residues. V shed 5 bases and J 6 bases; nucleotides not matched to a gene: 13.

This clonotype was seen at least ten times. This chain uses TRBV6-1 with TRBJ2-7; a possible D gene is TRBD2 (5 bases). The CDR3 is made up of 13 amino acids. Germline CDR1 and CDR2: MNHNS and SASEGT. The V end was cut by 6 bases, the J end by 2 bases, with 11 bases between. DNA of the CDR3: TGTGCCAGCAGCAAGGACTCAGCCTACGAGCAGTACGTC. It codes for CASSKDSAYEQYV.

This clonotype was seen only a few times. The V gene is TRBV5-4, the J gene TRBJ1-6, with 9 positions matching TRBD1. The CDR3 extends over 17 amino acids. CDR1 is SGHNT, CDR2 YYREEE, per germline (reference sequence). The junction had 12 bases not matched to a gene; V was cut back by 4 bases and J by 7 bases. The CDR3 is CASSKEQGAPLNSPLHF. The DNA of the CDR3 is TGTGCCAGCAGCAAGGAACAGGGGGCACCCCTGAATTCACCCCTCCACTTT.

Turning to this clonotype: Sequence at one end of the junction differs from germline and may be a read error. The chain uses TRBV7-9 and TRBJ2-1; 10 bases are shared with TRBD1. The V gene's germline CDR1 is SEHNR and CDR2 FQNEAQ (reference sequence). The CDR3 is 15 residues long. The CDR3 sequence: CASSSDRGLYNEQFF. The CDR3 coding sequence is TGCGCCAGCAGCTCTGACAGGGGGCTCTACAATGAGCAGTTCTTC.

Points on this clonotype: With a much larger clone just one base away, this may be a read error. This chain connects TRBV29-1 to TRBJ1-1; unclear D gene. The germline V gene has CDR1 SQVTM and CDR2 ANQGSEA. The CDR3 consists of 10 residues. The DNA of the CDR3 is TGCAGCTCCGAGAACACTGAAGCTTCCTTT. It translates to CSSENTEASF. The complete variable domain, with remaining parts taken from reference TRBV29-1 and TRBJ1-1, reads SAVISQKPSRDICQRGTSLTIQCQVDSQVTMMFWYRQQPGQSLTLIATANQGSEATYESGFVIDKFPISRPNLTFSTLTVSNMSPEDSSIYLCSSENTEASFGQGTRLTVV.

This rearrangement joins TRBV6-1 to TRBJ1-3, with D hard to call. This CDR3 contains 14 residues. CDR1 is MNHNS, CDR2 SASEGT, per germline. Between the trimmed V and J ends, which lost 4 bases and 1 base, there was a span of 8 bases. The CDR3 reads CASSADGSGNTIYF. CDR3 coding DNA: TGTGCCAGCAGTGCCGACGGATCTGGAAACACCATATATTTT.

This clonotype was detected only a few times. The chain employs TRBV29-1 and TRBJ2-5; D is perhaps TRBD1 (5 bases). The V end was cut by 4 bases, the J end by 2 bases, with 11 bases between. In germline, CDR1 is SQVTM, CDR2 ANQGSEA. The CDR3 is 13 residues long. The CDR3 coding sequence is TGCAGCGTTGTCAGGACACTACAAGAGACCCAGTACTTC. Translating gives CSVVRTLQETQYF.

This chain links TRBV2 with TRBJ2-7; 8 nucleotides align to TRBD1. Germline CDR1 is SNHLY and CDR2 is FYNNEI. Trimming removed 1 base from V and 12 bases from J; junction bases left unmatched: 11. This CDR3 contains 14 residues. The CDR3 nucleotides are TGTGCCAGCAGTGAAGGGGGACAGGTACCAGAACTGTACGTC. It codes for CASSEGGQVPELYV.

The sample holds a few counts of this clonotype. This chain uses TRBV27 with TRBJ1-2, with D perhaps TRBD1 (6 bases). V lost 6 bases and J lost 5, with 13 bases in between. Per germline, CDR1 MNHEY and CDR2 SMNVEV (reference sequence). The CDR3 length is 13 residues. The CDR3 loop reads CASRPTGLYGYTF. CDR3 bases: TGTGCCAGCAGACCGACAGGATTATATGGCTACACCTTC.

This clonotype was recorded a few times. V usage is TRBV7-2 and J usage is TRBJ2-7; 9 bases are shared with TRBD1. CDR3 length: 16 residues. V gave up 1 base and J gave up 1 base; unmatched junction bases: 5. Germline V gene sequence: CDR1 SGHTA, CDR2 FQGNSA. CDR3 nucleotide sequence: TGTGCCAGCAGCTTAGTAGCCGGGACAGGGTCCTACGAGCAGTACGTC. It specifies CASSLVAGTGSYEQYV.

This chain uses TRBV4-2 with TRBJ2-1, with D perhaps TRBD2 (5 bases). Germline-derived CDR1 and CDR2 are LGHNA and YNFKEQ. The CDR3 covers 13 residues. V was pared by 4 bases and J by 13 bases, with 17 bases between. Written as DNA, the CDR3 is TGTGCCAGCAGCCCATTGCGGGCGGGTAAACAGTTCTTC. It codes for CASSPLRAGKQFF.

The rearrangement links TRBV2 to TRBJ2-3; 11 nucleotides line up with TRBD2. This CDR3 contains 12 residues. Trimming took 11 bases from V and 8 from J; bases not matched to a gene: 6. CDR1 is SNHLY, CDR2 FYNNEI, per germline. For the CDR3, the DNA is TGTGCCGGGACTAGCGGAGGAGGTACGCAGTATTTT. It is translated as CAGTSGGGTQYF.